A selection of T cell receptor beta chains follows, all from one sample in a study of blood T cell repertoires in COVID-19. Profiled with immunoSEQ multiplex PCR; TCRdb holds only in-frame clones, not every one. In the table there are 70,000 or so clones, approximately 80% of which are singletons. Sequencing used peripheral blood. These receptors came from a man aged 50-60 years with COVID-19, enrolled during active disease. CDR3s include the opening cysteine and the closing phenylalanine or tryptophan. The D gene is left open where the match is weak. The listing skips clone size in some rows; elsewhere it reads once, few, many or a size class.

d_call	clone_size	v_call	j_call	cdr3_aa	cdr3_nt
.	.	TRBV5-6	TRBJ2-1	CASSSFDRPNEQFF	TGTGCCAGCAGCTCCTTCGACAGACCTAATGAGCAGTTCTTC
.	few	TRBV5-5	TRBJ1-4	CASSSTANEKLFF	TGTGCCAGCAGCTCGACAGCAAATGAAAAACTGTTTTTT
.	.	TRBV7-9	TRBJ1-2	CASSLGPRQAGYTF	TGTGCCAGCAGCTTAGGCCCACGACAGGCCGGCTACACCTTC
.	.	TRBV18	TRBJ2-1	CASSPGGNTYNEQFF	TGTGCCAGCTCACCCGGAGGGAACACCTACAATGAGCAGTTCTTC
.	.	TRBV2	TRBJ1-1	CATFEGVGTEAFF	TGTGCCACCTTCGAAGGGGTGGGGACTGAAGCTTTCTTT
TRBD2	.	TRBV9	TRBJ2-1	CASSGLAGGRGEQFF	TGTGCCAGCAGCGGACTAGCGGGAGGAAGGGGTGAGCAGTTCTTC
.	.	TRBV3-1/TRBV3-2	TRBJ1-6	CASSQEFTGVSPLHF	TGTGCCAGCAGCCAAGAATTTACGGGGGTGTCACCCCTCCACTTT
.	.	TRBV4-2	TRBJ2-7	CASSQVGSEEQYF	TGTGCCAGCAGCCAAGTGGGGAGCGAGGAGCAGTACTTC
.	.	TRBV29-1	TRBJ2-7	CSVAAVNPGEQYF	TGCAGCGTTGCCGCAGTGAATCCGGGCGAGCAGTACTTC
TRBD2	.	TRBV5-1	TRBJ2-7	CASRGTSGSIHEQYF	TGCGCCAGCAGGGGTACTAGCGGGAGTATCCACGAGCAGTACTTC
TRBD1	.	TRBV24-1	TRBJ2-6	CATSDAGQGAGGANVLTF	TGTGCCACCAGTGACGCGGGACAGGGGGCAGGCGGGGCCAACGTCCTGACTTTC
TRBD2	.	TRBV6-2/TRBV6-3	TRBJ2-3	CASSGFSGRPSTDTQYF	TGTGCCAGCAGTGGATTTAGCGGGAGGCCTAGCACAGATACGCAGTATTTT
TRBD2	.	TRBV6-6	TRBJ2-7	CASSYYGTSGNEQYF	TGTGCCAGCAGTTATTATGGGACTAGCGGGAACGAGCAGTACTTC
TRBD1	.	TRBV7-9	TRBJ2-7	CASSPGTGGKEQYF	TGTGCCAGCAGCCCTGGGACAGGGGGGAAGGAGCAGTACTTC
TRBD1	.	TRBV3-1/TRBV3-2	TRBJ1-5	CASSQTGGFQPQHF	TGTGCCAGCAGCCAAACAGGGGGTTTTCAGCCCCAGCATTTT
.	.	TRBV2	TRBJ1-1	CASSDRQAGRTEAFF	TGTGCCAGCAGTGACCGGCAGGCGGGGAGGACTGAAGCTTTCTTT
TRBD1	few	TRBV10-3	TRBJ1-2	CAISDSGQGDLDGYTF	TGTGCCATCAGCGACTCCGGACAGGGGGATTTAGATGGCTACACCTTC
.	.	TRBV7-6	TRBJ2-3	CASSLARTDTQYF	TGTGCCAGCAGCTTAGCTCGGACAGATACGCAGTATTTT
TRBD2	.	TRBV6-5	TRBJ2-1	CASSTLAGGNEQFF	TGTGCCAGCAGTACACTAGCGGGAGGGAATGAGCAGTTCTTC
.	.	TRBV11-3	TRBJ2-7	CASSRSETDTSYEQYF	TGTGCCAGCAGCCGATCGGAGACAGATACCTCCTACGAGCAGTACTTC
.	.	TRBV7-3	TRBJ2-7	CASSLSQGPSYEQYF	TGTGCCAGCAGCTTATCCCAGGGCCCCTCCTACGAGCAGTACTTC
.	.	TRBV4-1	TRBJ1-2	CASSQGGQSNYGYTF	TGCGCCAGCAGCCAAGGAGGACAGTCTAACTATGGCTACACCTTC
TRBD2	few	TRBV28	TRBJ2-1	CASSVLAGGNNEQFF	TGTGCCAGCAGTGTGTTAGCGGGAGGCAACAATGAGCAGTTCTTC
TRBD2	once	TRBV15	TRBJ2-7	CATSRDAASGYEQYF	TGTGCCACCAGCAGAGATGCGGCTAGCGGTTACGAGCAGTACTTC
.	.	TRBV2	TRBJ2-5	CASSEGPLRQYF	TGTGCCAGCAGTGAAGGTCCCCTCCGCCAGTACTTC
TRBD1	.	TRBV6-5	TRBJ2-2	CASSRQGANTGELFF	TGTGCCAGCAGTAGACAGGGGGCGAACACCGGGGAGCTGTTTTTT
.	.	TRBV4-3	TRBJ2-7	CASSQANSLEQYF	TGCGCCAGCAGCCAAGCCAATAGCCTCGAGCAGTACTTC
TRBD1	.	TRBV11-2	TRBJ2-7	CASSWGQGLSSSYEQYF	TGTGCCAGCAGTTGGGGACAGGGTTTATCAAGCTCCTACGAGCAGTACTTC
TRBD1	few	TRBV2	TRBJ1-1	CASTDRTGLRAFF	TGTGCCAGCACCGATCGGACAGGGCTTCGAGCTTTCTTT
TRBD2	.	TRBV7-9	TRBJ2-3	CASSWLAESTDTQYF	TGTGCCAGCAGCTGGCTAGCGGAGAGCACAGATACGCAGTATTTT
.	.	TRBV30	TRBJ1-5	CAWREKGGSNQPQHF	TGTGCCTGGAGAGAAAAAGGGGGTAGCAATCAGCCCCAGCATTTT
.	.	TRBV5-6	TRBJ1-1	CASSPPYRKQNTEAFF	TGTGCCAGCAGCCCGCCTTACAGGAAACAGAACACTGAAGCTTTCTTT